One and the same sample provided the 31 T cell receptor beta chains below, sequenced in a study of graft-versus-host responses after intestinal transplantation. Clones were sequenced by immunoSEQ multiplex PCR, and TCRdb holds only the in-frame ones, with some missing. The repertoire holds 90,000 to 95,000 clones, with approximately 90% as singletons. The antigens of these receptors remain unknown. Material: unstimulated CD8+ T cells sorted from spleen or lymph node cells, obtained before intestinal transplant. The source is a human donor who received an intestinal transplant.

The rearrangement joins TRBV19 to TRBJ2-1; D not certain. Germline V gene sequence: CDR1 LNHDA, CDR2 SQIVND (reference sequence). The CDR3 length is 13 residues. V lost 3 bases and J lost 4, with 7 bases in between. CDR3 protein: CASSMFGYNEQFF. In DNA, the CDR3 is TGTGCCAGTAGTATGTTTGGGTACAATGAGCAGTTCTTC. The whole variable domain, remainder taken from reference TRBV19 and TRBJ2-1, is DGGITQSPKYLFRKEGQNVTLSCEQNLNHDAMYWYRQDPGQGLRLIYYSQIVNDFQKGDIAEGYSVSREKKESFPLTVTSAQKNPTAFYLCASSMFGYNEQFFGPGTRLTVL.

Here the CDR3 reads CASSSQPEGTGTDTQYF. The CDR3 nucleotides are TGTGCCAGCAGCTCCCAGCCCGAAGGGACTGGCACAGATACGCAGTATTTT. The V and J genes are TRBV9 and TRBJ2-3; tentative D call: TRBD2 (6 bases). Trimming took off 4 bases at V and 1 base at J, with 19 bases between the two ends. The CDR3 covers 17 residues. Germline V gene data show CDR1 as SGDLS and CDR2 as YYNGEE.

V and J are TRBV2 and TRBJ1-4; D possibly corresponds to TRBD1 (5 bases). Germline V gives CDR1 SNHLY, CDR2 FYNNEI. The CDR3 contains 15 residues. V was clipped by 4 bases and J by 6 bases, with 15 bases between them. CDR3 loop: CASSGGPRDDEKLFF. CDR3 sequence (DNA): TGTGCCAGCAGTGGTGGACCCCGGGACGATGAAAAACTGTTTTTT. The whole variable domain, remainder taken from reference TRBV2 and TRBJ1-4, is EPEVTQTPSHQVTQMGQEVILRCVPISNHLYFYWYRQILGQKVEFLVSFYNNEISEKSEIFDDQFSVERPDGSNFTLKIRSTKLEDSAMYFCASSGGPRDDEKLFFGSGTQLSVL.

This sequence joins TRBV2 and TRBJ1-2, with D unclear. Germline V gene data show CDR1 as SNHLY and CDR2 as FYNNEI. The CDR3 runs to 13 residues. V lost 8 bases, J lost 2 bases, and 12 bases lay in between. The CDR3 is CASRRPGNYGYTF. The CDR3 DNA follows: TGTGCCAGCCGAAGACCGGGAAACTATGGCTACACCTTC.

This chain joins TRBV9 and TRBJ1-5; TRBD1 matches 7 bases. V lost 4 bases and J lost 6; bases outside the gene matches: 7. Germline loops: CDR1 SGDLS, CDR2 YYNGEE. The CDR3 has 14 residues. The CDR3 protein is CASSPHPGGQPQHF. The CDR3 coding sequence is TGTGCCAGCAGCCCCCACCCAGGGGGTCAGCCCCAGCATTTT.

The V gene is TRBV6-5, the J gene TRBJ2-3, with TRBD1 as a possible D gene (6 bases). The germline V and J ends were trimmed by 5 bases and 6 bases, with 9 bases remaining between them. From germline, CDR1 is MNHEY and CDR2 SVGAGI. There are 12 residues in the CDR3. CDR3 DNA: TGTGCCAGCAGTGCAGGGGAGGATACGCAGTATTTT. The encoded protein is CASSAGEDTQYF.

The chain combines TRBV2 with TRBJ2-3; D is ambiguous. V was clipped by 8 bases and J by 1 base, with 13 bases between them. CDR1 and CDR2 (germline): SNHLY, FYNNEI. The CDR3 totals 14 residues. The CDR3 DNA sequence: TGTGCCAGCCATGGGGTCGGCGGCACAGATACGCAGTATTTT. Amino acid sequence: CASHGVGGTDTQYF. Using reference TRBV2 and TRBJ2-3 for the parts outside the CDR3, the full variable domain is EPEVTQTPSHQVTQMGQEVILRCVPISNHLYFYWYRQILGQKVEFLVSFYNNEISEKSEIFDDQFSVERPDGSNFTLKIRSTKLEDSAMYFCASHGVGGTDTQYFGPGTRLTVL.

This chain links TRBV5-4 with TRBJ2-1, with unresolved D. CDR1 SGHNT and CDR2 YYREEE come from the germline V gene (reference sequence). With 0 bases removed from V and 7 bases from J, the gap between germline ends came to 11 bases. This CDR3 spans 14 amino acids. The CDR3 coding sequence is TGTGCCAGCAGCTTGGAAGGTAAAGATAATGAGCAGTTCTTC. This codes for CASSLEGKDNEQFF.

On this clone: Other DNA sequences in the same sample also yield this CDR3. The CDR3 DNA sequence: TGTGCCAGCAGCTTGGGGGGGACCTACGAGCAGTACTTC. It specifies CASSLGGTYEQYF. The rearrangement joins TRBV5-6 to TRBJ2-7; D tentatively reads TRBD1 or TRBD2 (5 bases each). CDR1 and CDR2 (germline): SGHDT, YYEEEE. V lost 0 bases and J 2 bases, leaving 6 bases between the germline ends. The CDR3 consists of 13 residues.

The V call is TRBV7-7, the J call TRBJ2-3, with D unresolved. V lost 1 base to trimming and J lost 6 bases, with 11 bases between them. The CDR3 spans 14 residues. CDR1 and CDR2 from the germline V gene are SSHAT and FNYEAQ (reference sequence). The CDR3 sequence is CASSLGGYWDTQYF. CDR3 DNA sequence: TGTGCCAGCAGCTTAGGCGGTTATTGGGATACGCAGTATTTT.

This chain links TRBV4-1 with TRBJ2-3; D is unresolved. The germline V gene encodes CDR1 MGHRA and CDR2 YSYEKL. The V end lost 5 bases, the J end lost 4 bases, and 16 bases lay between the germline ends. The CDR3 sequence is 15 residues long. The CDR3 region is CASSAALSGADTQYF. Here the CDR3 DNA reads TGCGCCAGCAGCGCAGCTCTATCCGGCGCAGATACGCAGTATTTT.

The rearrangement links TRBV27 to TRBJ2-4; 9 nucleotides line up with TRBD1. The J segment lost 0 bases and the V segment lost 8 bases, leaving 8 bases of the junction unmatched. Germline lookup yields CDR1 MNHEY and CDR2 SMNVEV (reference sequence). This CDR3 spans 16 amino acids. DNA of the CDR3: TGTGCCAGCTCATATAGGACAGGGGTAGCCAAAAACATTCAGTACTTC. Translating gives CASSYRTGVAKNIQYF.

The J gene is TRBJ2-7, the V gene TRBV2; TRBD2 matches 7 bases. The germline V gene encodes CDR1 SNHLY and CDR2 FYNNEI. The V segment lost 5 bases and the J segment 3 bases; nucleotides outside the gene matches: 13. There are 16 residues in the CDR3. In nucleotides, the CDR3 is TGTGCCAGCAGTCTCACCTCACGGGACTACAACTACGAGCAGTACTTC. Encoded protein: CASSLTSRDYNYEQYF.

The CDR3 loop reads CASSLGTIGTGELFF. CDR3 nucleotides: TGTGCCAGCAGCCTCGGGACAATAGGCACCGGGGAGCTGTTTTTT. The J gene is TRBJ2-2, the V gene TRBV5-6; D is possibly TRBD1 (6 bases). Germline assignment: CDR1 SGHDT and CDR2 YYEEEE. V dropped 4 bases and J dropped 4 bases, with 14 bases sitting between them. The CDR3 covers 15 residues. Complete variable domain (other parts from reference TRBV5-6 and TRBJ2-2): DAGVTQSPTHLIKTRGQQVTLRCSPKSGHDTVSWYQQALGQGPQFIFQYYEEEERQRGNFPDRFSGHQFPNYSSELNVNALLLGDSALYLCASSLGTIGTGELFFGEGSRLTVL.

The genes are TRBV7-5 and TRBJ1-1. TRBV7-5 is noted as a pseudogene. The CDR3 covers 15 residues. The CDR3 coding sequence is TGTGTCAGAAGCCCCGCCGGGGGAGGGGCCACTGAAGCTTTCTTT. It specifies CVRSPAGGGATEAFF.

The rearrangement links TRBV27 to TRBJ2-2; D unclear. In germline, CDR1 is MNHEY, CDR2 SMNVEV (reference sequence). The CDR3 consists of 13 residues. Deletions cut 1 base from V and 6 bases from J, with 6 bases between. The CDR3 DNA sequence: TGTGCCAGCAGTTTATTGTTTGCCGGGGAGCTGTTTTTT. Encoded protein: CASSLLFAGELFF.

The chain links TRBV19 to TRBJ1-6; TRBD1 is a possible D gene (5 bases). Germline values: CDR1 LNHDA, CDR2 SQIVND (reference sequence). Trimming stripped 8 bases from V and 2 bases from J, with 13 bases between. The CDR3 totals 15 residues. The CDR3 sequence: CASGAQGAYNSPLHF. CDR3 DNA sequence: TGTGCCAGTGGGGCCCAAGGGGCCTATAATTCACCCCTCCACTTT.

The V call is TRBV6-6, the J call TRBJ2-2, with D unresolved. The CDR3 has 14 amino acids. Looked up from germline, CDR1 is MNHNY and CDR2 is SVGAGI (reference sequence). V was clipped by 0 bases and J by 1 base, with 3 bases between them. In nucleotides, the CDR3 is TGTGCCAGCAGTTACTCGGGGAACACCGGGGAGCTGTTTTTT. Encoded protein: CASSYSGNTGELFF.

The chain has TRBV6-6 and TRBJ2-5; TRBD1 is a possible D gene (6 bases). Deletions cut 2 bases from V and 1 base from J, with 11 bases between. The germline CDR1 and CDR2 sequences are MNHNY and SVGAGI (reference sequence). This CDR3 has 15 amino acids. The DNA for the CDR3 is TGTGCCAGCAGTTACCTCGGACAGAGCCAAGAGACCCAGTACTTC. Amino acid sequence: CASSYLGQSQETQYF.

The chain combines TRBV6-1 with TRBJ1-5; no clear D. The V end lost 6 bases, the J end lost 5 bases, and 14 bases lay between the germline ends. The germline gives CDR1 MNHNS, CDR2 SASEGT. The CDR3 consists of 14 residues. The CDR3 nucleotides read TGTGCCAGCAGCCCAATGGGGTTAGATCAGCCCCAGCATTTT. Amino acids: CASSPMGLDQPQHF.

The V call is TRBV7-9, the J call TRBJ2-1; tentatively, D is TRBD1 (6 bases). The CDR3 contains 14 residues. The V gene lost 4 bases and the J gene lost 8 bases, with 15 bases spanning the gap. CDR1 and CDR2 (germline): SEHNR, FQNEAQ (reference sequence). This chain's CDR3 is CASSSVQGTHEQFF. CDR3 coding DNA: TGTGCCAGCAGCTCAGTACAGGGCACACATGAGCAGTTCTTC.

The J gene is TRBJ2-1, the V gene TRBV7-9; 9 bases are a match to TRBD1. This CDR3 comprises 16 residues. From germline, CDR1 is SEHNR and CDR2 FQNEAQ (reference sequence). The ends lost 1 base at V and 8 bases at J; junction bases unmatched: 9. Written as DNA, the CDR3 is TGTGCCAGCAGCTTAGTGGGGGACAGGGATTTAGATGAGCAGTTCTTC. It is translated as CASSLVGDRDLDEQFF.

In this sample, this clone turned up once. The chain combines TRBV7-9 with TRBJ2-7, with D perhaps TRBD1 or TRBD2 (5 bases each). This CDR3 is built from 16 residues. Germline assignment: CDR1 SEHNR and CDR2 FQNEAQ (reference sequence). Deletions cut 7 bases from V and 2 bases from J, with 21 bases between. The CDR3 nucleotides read TGTGCCAGCAACTCAACGACCGGGACGGCAACCTACGAGCAGTACTTC. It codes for CASNSTTGTATYEQYF.

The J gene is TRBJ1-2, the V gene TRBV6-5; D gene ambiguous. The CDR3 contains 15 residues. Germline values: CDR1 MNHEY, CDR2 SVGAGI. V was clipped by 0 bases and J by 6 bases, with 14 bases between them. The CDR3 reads CASSYSLLQSDGYTF. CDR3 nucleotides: TGTGCCAGCAGTTACTCATTACTCCAGTCTGATGGCTACACCTTC.

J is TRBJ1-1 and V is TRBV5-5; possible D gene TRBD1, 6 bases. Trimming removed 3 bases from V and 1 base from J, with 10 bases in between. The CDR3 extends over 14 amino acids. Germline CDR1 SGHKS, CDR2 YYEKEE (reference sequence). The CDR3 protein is CASSSQGWNTEAFF. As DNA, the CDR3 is TGTGCCAGCAGCTCACAGGGCTGGAACACTGAAGCTTTCTTT.

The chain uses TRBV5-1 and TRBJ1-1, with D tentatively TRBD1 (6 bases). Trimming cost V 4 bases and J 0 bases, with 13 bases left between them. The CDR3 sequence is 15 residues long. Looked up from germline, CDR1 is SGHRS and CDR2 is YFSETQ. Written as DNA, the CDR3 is TGCGCCAGCAGCAACCCAACAGGGATGAACACTGAAGCTTTCTTT. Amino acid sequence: CASSNPTGMNTEAFF.

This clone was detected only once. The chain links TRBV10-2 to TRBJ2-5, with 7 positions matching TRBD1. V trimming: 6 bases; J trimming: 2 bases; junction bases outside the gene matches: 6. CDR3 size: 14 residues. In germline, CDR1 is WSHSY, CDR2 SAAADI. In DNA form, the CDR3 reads TGCGCCAGCAGAAGACAGGGAACGCAAGAGACCCAGTACTTC. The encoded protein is CASRRQGTQETQYF.

The CDR3 DNA sequence: TGTGCCAGTAGTATTAACACCGGGGAGCTGTTTTTT. Encoded protein: CASSINTGELFF. V is TRBV19 and J is TRBJ2-2; D is uncertain. This CDR3 contains 12 residues. Trimming removed 3 bases from V and 2 bases from J, with 1 base in between. Germline CDR1 LNHDA, CDR2 SQIVND (reference sequence).

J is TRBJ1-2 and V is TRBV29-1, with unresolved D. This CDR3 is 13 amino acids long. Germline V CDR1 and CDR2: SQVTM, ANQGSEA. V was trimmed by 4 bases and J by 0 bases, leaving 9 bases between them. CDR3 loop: CSVVELANYGYTF. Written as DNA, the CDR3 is TGCAGCGTTGTTGAGTTAGCTAACTATGGCTACACCTTC.

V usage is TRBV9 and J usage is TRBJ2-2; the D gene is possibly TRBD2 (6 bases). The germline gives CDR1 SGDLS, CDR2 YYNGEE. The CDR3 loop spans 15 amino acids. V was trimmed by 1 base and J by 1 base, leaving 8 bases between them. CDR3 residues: CASSVTGVNTGELFF. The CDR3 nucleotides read TGTGCCAGCAGCGTAACGGGGGTGAACACCGGGGAGCTGTTTTTT.

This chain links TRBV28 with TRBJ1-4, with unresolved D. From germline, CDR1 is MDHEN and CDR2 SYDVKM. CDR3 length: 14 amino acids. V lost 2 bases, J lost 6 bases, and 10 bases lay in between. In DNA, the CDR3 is TGTGCCAGCAGTTTACGACATTCGGATGAAAAACTGTTTTTT. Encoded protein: CASSLRHSDEKLFF.